A selection of T cell receptor beta chains follows, all from one sample in a study of cytomegalovirus exposure and HLA in healthy donors. The repertoire was sequenced with immunoSEQ multiplex PCR; TCRdb's copy has only in-frame clones and lacks some. The table has 250,000 to 350,000 clones, about nine tenths seen once; the top ten hold 0.65% to 0.85%. Sequencing input: PBMCs. These receptors originate from a woman aged 18-30 years in good health and CMV-seronegative. Each CDR3 is given with its conserved first and last residue.

V: TRBV30
J: TRBJ2-2
CDR3: CAWSTGDTGELFF

V: TRBV29-1
J: TRBJ2-1
CDR3: CSVGIGRGRGTNEQFF

V: TRBV5-1
J: TRBJ2-3
CDR3: CASSLGTSGTDTQYF

V: TRBV6-5
J: TRBJ2-1
CDR3: CASSYSDRGPDEQFF

V: TRBV9
J: TRBJ1-2
CDR3: CASSVEQWVTSPNYGYTF

V: TRBV6-6
J: TRBJ2-2
CDR3: CASSKRQAANTGELFF

V: TRBV27
J: TRBJ2-7
CDR3: CASSQSGTPSYEQYF

V: TRBV5-1
J: TRBJ2-5
CDR3: CASSRMGGPPETQYF

V: TRBV4-3
J: TRBJ2-5
CDR3: CASSQGTAQETQYF

V: TRBV9
J: TRBJ1-5
CDR3: CASSATGGEGQPQHF

V: TRBV28
J: TRBJ2-3
CDR3: CASSFGEPGTQYF

V: TRBV9
J: TRBJ2-3
CDR3: CASSVRQGFGVDTQYF

V: TRBV27
J: TRBJ1-4
CDR3: CASSFRGRNEKLFF

V: TRBV6-6
J: TRBJ1-5
CDR3: CASSPGTGGHQPQHF

V: TRBV5-1
J: TRBJ1-1
CDR3: CASSLGPGNTEAFF

V: TRBV12-5
J: TRBJ1-2
CDR3: CASGRGTAGGYGYTF

V: TRBV5-1
J: TRBJ1-3
CDR3: CASSLGQGLSGNTIYF

V: TRBV25-1
J: TRBJ2-1
CDR3: CASGQPQAYNEQFF

V: TRBV21-1
J: TRBJ2-7
CDR3: CASSFKGLAGCHEQYF

V: TRBV10-3
J: TRBJ1-1
CDR3: CAINPGGNTEAFF

V: TRBV9
J: TRBJ2-1
CDR3: CASSVASNNNEQFF

V: TRBV29-1
J: TRBJ2-5
CDR3: CSVVGRFQETQYF

V: TRBV4-1
J: TRBJ2-7
CDR3: CASSQLRDRVHEQYF

V: TRBV7-2
J: TRBJ2-1
CDR3: CASSLAGGIDHNEQFF

V: TRBV4-1
J: TRBJ2-2
CDR3: CASSQVLGGELFF

V: TRBV5-1
J: TRBJ2-2
CDR3: CASSSLDIANTGELFF

V: TRBV7-9
J: TRBJ2-2
CDR3: CASSLGTSANGELFF

V: TRBV27
J: TRBJ2-4
CDR3: CASRLAGSGDIQYF